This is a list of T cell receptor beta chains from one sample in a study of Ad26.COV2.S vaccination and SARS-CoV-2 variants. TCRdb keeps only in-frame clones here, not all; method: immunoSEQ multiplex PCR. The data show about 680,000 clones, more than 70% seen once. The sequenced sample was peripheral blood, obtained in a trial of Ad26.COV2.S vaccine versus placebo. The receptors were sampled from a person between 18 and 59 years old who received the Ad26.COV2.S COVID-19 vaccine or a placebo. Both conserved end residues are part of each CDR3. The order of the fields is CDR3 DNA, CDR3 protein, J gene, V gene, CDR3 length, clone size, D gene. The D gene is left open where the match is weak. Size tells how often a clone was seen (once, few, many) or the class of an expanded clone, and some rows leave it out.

CDR3nt: TGTGCCAGCAGTGACAGGGGGCCGAACACAGATACGCAGTATTTT
CDR3aa: CASSDRGPNTDTQYF
j_gene: TRBJ2-3
v_gene: TRBV27
len: 15
abundance: -
d_gene: TRBD1

CDR3nt: TGTGCCTGGAGTCCGGGAAACCCCCAGCCCCAGCATTTT
CDR3aa: CAWSPGNPQPQHF
j_gene: TRBJ1-5
v_gene: TRBV30
len: 13
abundance: -
d_gene: -

CDR3nt: TGTGCCGTACAGGGGGCTGGTCAGCCCCAGCATTTT
CDR3aa: CAVQGAGQPQHF
j_gene: TRBJ1-5
v_gene: TRBV10-3
len: 12
abundance: -
d_gene: TRBD1

CDR3nt: TGTGCCAGCAGCTTGAACCGCCGGGACGCAGAGACCCAGTACTTC
CDR3aa: CASSLNRRDAETQYF
j_gene: TRBJ2-5
v_gene: TRBV5-4
len: 15
abundance: -
d_gene: -

CDR3nt: TGTGCCAGCAGTGACGCAGGGGTTTTGGCAAATGAGCAGTTCTTC
CDR3aa: CASSDAGVLANEQFF
j_gene: TRBJ2-1
v_gene: TRBV2
len: 15
abundance: -
d_gene: -

CDR3nt: TGTGCCAGCAGCGCCTACTCTAGCGGTGCCTACGAGCAGTACTTC
CDR3aa: CASSAYSSGAYEQYF
j_gene: TRBJ2-7
v_gene: TRBV5-4
len: 15
abundance: -
d_gene: TRBD2

CDR3nt: TGTGCCAGCAGCTTAGACAGGGTATACTCTGGAAACACCATATATTTT
CDR3aa: CASSLDRVYSGNTIYF
j_gene: TRBJ1-3
v_gene: TRBV7-9
len: 16
abundance: -
d_gene: -

CDR3nt: TGTGCCAGCAGCTTGGACAAGGGTGCAGGAAACACCATATATTTT
CDR3aa: CASSLDKGAGNTIYF
j_gene: TRBJ1-3
v_gene: TRBV11-2
len: 15
abundance: once
d_gene: -

CDR3nt: TGTGCCTGGAGTGTACAGGGGAGGAGCTACAATGAGCAGTTCTTC
CDR3aa: CAWSVQGRSYNEQFF
j_gene: TRBJ2-1
v_gene: TRBV30
len: 15
abundance: -
d_gene: -

CDR3nt: TGTGCCAGCAGCGCCGAGGTGGGGACAGGGGCCTTTTCGGGGACCCAGTACTTC
CDR3aa: CASSAEVGTGAFSGTQYF
j_gene: TRBJ2-5
v_gene: TRBV7-7
len: 18
abundance: -
d_gene: TRBD1

CDR3nt: TGTGCCAGCAGTCCTCGGGGTGGTGAGACCCAGTACTTC
CDR3aa: CASSPRGGETQYF
j_gene: TRBJ2-5
v_gene: TRBV6-5
len: 13
abundance: -
d_gene: -

CDR3nt: TGTGCCAGTAGTATCACCCGGGGACAGCCCCAGCATTTT
CDR3aa: CASSITRGQPQHF
j_gene: TRBJ1-5
v_gene: TRBV19
len: 13
abundance: -
d_gene: -

CDR3nt: TGTGCCAGTAGTCCCCCTTGGAGCGGGGGTCCCTACGAGCAGTACTTC
CDR3aa: CASSPPWSGGPYEQYF
j_gene: TRBJ2-7
v_gene: TRBV19
len: 16
abundance: -
d_gene: TRBD2

CDR3nt: TGTGCCAGCAGCCAGTGGGGGCGGGAGCAGGCAGATACGCAGTATTTT
CDR3aa: CASSQWGREQADTQYF
j_gene: TRBJ2-3
v_gene: TRBV11-2
len: 16
abundance: -
d_gene: -

CDR3nt: TGTGCCAGCAGCCAAAGCTCTAGCGTAGGCACAGATACGCAGTATTTT
CDR3aa: CASSQSSSVGTDTQYF
j_gene: TRBJ2-3
v_gene: TRBV3-1/TRBV3-2
len: 16
abundance: -
d_gene: -

CDR3nt: TGCGCCAGCAACTGGGGACAGGGCGCAGATACGCAGTATTTT
CDR3aa: CASNWGQGADTQYF
j_gene: TRBJ2-3
v_gene: TRBV10-1
len: 14
abundance: -
d_gene: TRBD1

CDR3nt: TGTGCCAGCAGTTACTCAGAGGCGAACACTGAAGCTTTCTTT
CDR3aa: CASSYSEANTEAFF
j_gene: TRBJ1-1
v_gene: TRBV6-6
len: 14
abundance: -
d_gene: -

CDR3nt: TGTGCCAGCTACAGAGCGAACACTGAAGCTTTCTTT
CDR3aa: CASYRANTEAFF
j_gene: TRBJ1-1
v_gene: TRBV6-5
len: 12
abundance: -
d_gene: -

CDR3nt: TGTGCCAGCAGCTTGACGACACCTTACGAGCAGTACTTC
CDR3aa: CASSLTTPYEQYF
j_gene: TRBJ2-7
v_gene: TRBV7-2
len: 13
abundance: -
d_gene: -

CDR3nt: TGTGCCAGCTCACCTCTCTCTGGAAACACCATATATTTT
CDR3aa: CASSPLSGNTIYF
j_gene: TRBJ1-3
v_gene: TRBV18
len: 13
abundance: -
d_gene: -

CDR3nt: TGTGCCAGTAGCCAACGGGCAGGGGGGTACGAGCAGTACTTC
CDR3aa: CASSQRAGGYEQYF
j_gene: TRBJ2-7
v_gene: TRBV19
len: 14
abundance: few
d_gene: -

CDR3nt: TGTGCCAGCAGACGGACAGGGGGGGCCGGGGAGCTGTTTTTT
CDR3aa: CASRRTGGAGELFF
j_gene: TRBJ2-2
v_gene: TRBV9
len: 14
abundance: -
d_gene: TRBD1

CDR3nt: TGTGCCAGCAGCTTACAGGGAGGGGAGACCCAGTACTTC
CDR3aa: CASSLQGGETQYF
j_gene: TRBJ2-5
v_gene: TRBV5-6
len: 13
abundance: -
d_gene: -

CDR3nt: TGTGCCAGCAGCCACGGGACGGAGAGCTCCTATAATTCACCCCTCCACTTT
CDR3aa: CASSHGTESSYNSPLHF
j_gene: TRBJ1-6
v_gene: TRBV6-2/TRBV6-3
len: 17
abundance: -
d_gene: -

CDR3nt: TGTGCCAGCAGTCGAGACGCTTACGTGCAGTACTTC
CDR3aa: CASSRDAYVQYF
j_gene: TRBJ2-7
v_gene: TRBV12-3/TRBV12-4
len: 12
abundance: -
d_gene: -

CDR3nt: TGTGCCAGCTCACCAAGGCAGGGGCAAGATACGCAGTATTTT
CDR3aa: CASSPRQGQDTQYF
j_gene: TRBJ2-3
v_gene: TRBV18
len: 14
abundance: -
d_gene: -

CDR3nt: TGTGCCAGCAGCCAGCGGGACTTCTACAATGAGCAGTTCTTC
CDR3aa: CASSQRDFYNEQFF
j_gene: TRBJ2-1
v_gene: TRBV6-5
len: 14
abundance: -
d_gene: TRBD2

CDR3nt: TGTGCCAGCAGTTTGAGCGGGGGCCTAGGAAATGAGCAGTTCTTC
CDR3aa: CASSLSGGLGNEQFF
j_gene: TRBJ2-1
v_gene: TRBV6-2/TRBV6-3
len: 15
abundance: once
d_gene: TRBD2

CDR3nt: TGTGCCAGCAGCTTACTTCTAGCGGGAGATGCCACCTACGAGCAGTACTTC
CDR3aa: CASSLLLAGDATYEQYF
j_gene: TRBJ2-7
v_gene: TRBV7-9
len: 17
abundance: -
d_gene: TRBD2

CDR3nt: TGTGCCAGCACTGGGAGCGGGGGAAGCTACGAGCAGTACTTC
CDR3aa: CASTGSGGSYEQYF
j_gene: TRBJ2-7
v_gene: TRBV5-6
len: 14
abundance: -
d_gene: TRBD2

CDR3nt: TGTGCCAGCAGCTCGAGGGTGGGACAGACTAACTATGGCTACACCTTC
CDR3aa: CASSSRVGQTNYGYTF
j_gene: TRBJ1-2
v_gene: TRBV5-8
len: 16
abundance: -
d_gene: TRBD1

CDR3nt: TGTGCCACAGGGACAGGGAGGGACAATGAGCAGTTCTTC
CDR3aa: CATGTGRDNEQFF
j_gene: TRBJ2-1
v_gene: TRBV10-3
len: 13
abundance: -
d_gene: TRBD1

CDR3nt: TGTGCCAGCAGTTACGCCTCCGGGACGTCCTATTCACCCCTCCACTTT
CDR3aa: CASSYASGTSYSPLHF
j_gene: TRBJ1-6
v_gene: TRBV6-5
len: 16
abundance: -
d_gene: -

CDR3nt: TGTGCCAGCAGTTACCTCGGAGGGGGACCTAATGAGCAGTTCTTC
CDR3aa: CASSYLGGGPNEQFF
j_gene: TRBJ2-1
v_gene: TRBV6-6
len: 15
abundance: few
d_gene: -

CDR3nt: TGTGCCAGCAGCTTGGTCGGACAGGGGGCCTACGAGCAGTACTTC
CDR3aa: CASSLVGQGAYEQYF
j_gene: TRBJ2-7
v_gene: TRBV5-6
len: 15
abundance: -
d_gene: TRBD1

CDR3nt: TGTGCCATCAGGGGACTAGCGGGGGAGTACAATGAGCAGTTCTTC
CDR3aa: CAIRGLAGEYNEQFF
j_gene: TRBJ2-1
v_gene: TRBV10-3
len: 15
abundance: -
d_gene: TRBD2

CDR3nt: TGTGCCAGTAGTAAGGGACTAGCGGCCTCGAACACCGGGGAGCTGTTTTTT
CDR3aa: CASSKGLAASNTGELFF
j_gene: TRBJ2-2
v_gene: TRBV19
len: 17
abundance: -
d_gene: TRBD2

CDR3nt: TGTGCCTGCGGACAGAACCAAGAGACCCAGTACTTC
CDR3aa: CACGQNQETQYF
j_gene: TRBJ2-5
v_gene: TRBV18
len: 12
abundance: -
d_gene: -

CDR3nt: TGTGCCAGCAGTCCGGGACAGGGGAACTACGAGCAGTACTTC
CDR3aa: CASSPGQGNYEQYF
j_gene: TRBJ2-7
v_gene: TRBV3-1/TRBV3-2
len: 14
abundance: -
d_gene: TRBD1

CDR3nt: TGTGCCAGTAGTATAGTCAGGGCCCATGAGCAGTTCTTC
CDR3aa: CASSIVRAHEQFF
j_gene: TRBJ2-1
v_gene: TRBV19
len: 13
abundance: -
d_gene: -

CDR3nt: TGTGCCAGCAGTCGGAAGCGGGAGGGCTCCGAGCAGTACTTC
CDR3aa: CASSRKREGSEQYF
j_gene: TRBJ2-7
v_gene: TRBV6-7
len: 14
abundance: many
d_gene: TRBD2

CDR3nt: TGTGCCAGCAGCTTATGGTACAGGAGCTCTGGAAACACCATATATTTT
CDR3aa: CASSLWYRSSGNTIYF
j_gene: TRBJ1-3
v_gene: TRBV7-9
len: 16
abundance: -
d_gene: -

CDR3nt: TGTGCCATCAGTGAAATGGTCAGGGGGCCAGGGACCGGGGAGCTGTTTTTT
CDR3aa: CAISEMVRGPGTGELFF
j_gene: TRBJ2-2
v_gene: TRBV10-3
len: 17
abundance: -
d_gene: TRBD1

CDR3nt: TGTGCCACCAGTGATCCCCGGAAGAACACTGAAGCTTTCTTT
CDR3aa: CATSDPRKNTEAFF
j_gene: TRBJ1-1
v_gene: TRBV24-1
len: 14
abundance: -
d_gene: -

CDR3nt: TGTGCCAGTAGTCAACAGGGGCCGCCCAGCGAGCAGTACTTC
CDR3aa: CASSQQGPPSEQYF
j_gene: TRBJ2-7
v_gene: TRBV19
len: 14
abundance: -
d_gene: TRBD1

CDR3nt: TGTGCCAGCAGCTTGGAGAGACAGCCAAGATTCACAGATACGCAGTATTTT
CDR3aa: CASSLERQPRFTDTQYF
j_gene: TRBJ2-3
v_gene: TRBV5-6
len: 17
abundance: -
d_gene: -

CDR3nt: TGTGCCAGCAGTGAGGCCGGGACAGGGTTTGCCGGGGAGCTGTTTTTT
CDR3aa: CASSEAGTGFAGELFF
j_gene: TRBJ2-2
v_gene: TRBV25-1
len: 16
abundance: -
d_gene: TRBD1

CDR3nt: TGTGCCAGCTCACCGGGACAGGGGGTAGCCTACGAGCAGTACTTC
CDR3aa: CASSPGQGVAYEQYF
j_gene: TRBJ2-7
v_gene: TRBV18
len: 15
abundance: -
d_gene: TRBD1

CDR3nt: TGTGCCAGCAGTTTGGTGCGGGACTCACCCCTCCACTTT
CDR3aa: CASSLVRDSPLHF
j_gene: TRBJ1-6
v_gene: TRBV12-3/TRBV12-4
len: 13
abundance: few
d_gene: -

CDR3nt: TGTGCCAGCAGTCCGGTCCAGGGGGTTGGCACTGAAGCTTTCTTT
CDR3aa: CASSPVQGVGTEAFF
j_gene: TRBJ1-1
v_gene: TRBV6-5
len: 15
abundance: -
d_gene: TRBD1

CDR3nt: TGTGCCAGCTATCGACAGGGCGGAAACACCATATATTTT
CDR3aa: CASYRQGGNTIYF
j_gene: TRBJ1-3
v_gene: TRBV2
len: 13
abundance: few
d_gene: TRBD1

CDR3nt: TGTGCCAGCAGCAAAGGTAGCGGGGATTACAATGAGCAGTTCTTC
CDR3aa: CASSKGSGDYNEQFF
j_gene: TRBJ2-1
v_gene: TRBV21-1
len: 15
abundance: -
d_gene: -

CDR3nt: TGTGCCAGCAGCTCATTTATGGGGAACAATGAGCAGTTCTTC
CDR3aa: CASSSFMGNNEQFF
j_gene: TRBJ2-1
v_gene: TRBV7-8
len: 14
abundance: -
d_gene: -

CDR3nt: TGTGCCAGCAGCTCCCGGTGGCTAAGTAACACCGGGGAGCTGTTTTTT
CDR3aa: CASSSRWLSNTGELFF
j_gene: TRBJ2-2
v_gene: TRBV7-2
len: 16
abundance: -
d_gene: -

CDR3nt: TGTGCCAGCAGCTCCAGACAGGGCCTCAAGGATACGCAGTATTTT
CDR3aa: CASSSRQGLKDTQYF
j_gene: TRBJ2-3
v_gene: TRBV5-4
len: 15
abundance: -
d_gene: TRBD1

CDR3nt: TGTGCCAGCACCCGCGGACAGGGGGCGTACGAGACCCAGTACTTC
CDR3aa: CASTRGQGAYETQYF
j_gene: TRBJ2-5
v_gene: TRBV6-5
len: 15
abundance: -
d_gene: TRBD1